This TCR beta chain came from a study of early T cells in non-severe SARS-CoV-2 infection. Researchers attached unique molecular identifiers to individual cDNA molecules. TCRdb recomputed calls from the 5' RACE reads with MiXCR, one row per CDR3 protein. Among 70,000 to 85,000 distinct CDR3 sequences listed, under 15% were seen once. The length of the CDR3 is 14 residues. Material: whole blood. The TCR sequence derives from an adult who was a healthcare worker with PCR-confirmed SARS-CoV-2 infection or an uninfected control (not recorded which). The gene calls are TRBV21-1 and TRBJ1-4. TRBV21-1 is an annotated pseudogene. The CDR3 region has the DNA TGTGCCAGCAGCATTCCTCACCCGAGTGAAAAACTGTTTTTT. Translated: CASSIPHPSEKLFF.